The clone carrying this TCR beta chain was picked up many times. The antigen remains undetermined. This sample is part of a study of T cells in Graves' hyperthyroidism and ophthalmopathy. Study-level findings and limits: The model forecast ophthalmopathy, anticipating it by a median roughly 6.5 months before onset. By a 13 V-J model, ophthalmopathy was set apart from stable hyperthyroidism.

Trimming took 4 bases from V and 0 from J, leaving 6 bases between them. The V gene's germline CDR1 is SQVTM and CDR2 ANQGSEA. The CDR3 covers 12 residues. Graves' hyperthyroidism was deemed stable given no ophthalmopathy progression within 18 months. Clinicians diagnosed patients from clinical symptoms, serum thyroxine and TRAb, thyroid ultrasound and orbital computed tomography. Authors of the study amplified TCR beta CDR3 regions from RNA transcripts. The primer set for the first-round RT-PCR of the TCR CDR3 was HTBI. A single record per CDR3 protein comes from TCRdb applying MiXCR to the multiplex PCR reads. The top ten hold 3.5% to 4% of the sample, which has more than 500,000 distinct CDR3 sequences, about a sixth seen once.

The sequencing sample was made of blood. The chain uses TRBV29-1 and TRBJ1-1; D unresolved. The sequence derives from a woman under 40 with Graves' hyperthyroidism. CDR3 nucleotides: TGCAGCGTTGGAAGCATGAACACTGAAGCTTTCTTT. It codes for CSVGSMNTEAFF. Using reference TRBV29-1 and TRBJ1-1 for the parts outside the CDR3, the full variable domain is SAVISQKPSRDICQRGTSLTIQCQVDSQVTMMFWYRQQPGQSLTLIATANQGSEATYESGFVIDKFPISRPNLTFSTLTVSNMSPEDSSIYLCSVGSMNTEAFFGQGTRLTVV.